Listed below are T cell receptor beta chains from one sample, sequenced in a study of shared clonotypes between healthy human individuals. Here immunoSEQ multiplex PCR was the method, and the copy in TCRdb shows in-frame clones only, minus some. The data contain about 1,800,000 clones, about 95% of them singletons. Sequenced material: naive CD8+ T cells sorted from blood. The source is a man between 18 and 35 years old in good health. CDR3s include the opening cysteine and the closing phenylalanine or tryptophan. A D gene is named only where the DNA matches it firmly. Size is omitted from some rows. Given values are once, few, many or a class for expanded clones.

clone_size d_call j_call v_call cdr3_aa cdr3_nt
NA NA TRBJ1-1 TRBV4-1 CASSQDSEGSGTEAFF TGCGCCAGCAGCCAAGATTCGGAAGGGTCAGGCACTGAAGCTTTCTTT
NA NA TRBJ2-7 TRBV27 CASSFGRGPSYEQYF TGTGCCAGCAGTTTCGGTAGGGGCCCCTCCTACGAGCAGTACTTC
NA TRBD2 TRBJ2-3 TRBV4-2 CASSQDPRGGVTDTQYF TGTGCCAGCAGCCAAGATCCACGGGGGGGAGTCACAGATACGCAGTATTTT
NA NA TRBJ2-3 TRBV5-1 CASSRISTDTQYF TGCGCCAGCTCTCGGATTAGCACAGATACGCAGTATTTT
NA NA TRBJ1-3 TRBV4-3 CASSQDLGTSGNTIYF TGCGCCAGCAGCCAAGATCTGGGGACCTCTGGAAACACCATATATTTT
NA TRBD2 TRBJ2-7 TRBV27 CASSLDSGSLYEQYF TGTGCCAGCAGTTTAGATAGCGGGTCCCTCTACGAGCAGTACTTC
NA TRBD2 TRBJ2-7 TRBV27 CASSSGTSLYEQYF TGTGCCAGCAGCTCCGGGACTAGCCTCTACGAGCAGTACTTC
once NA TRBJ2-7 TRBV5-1 CASSLEAVYEQYF TGCGCCAGCAGCTTGGAGGCAGTCTACGAGCAGTACTTC
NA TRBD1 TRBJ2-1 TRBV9 CASSTRGQGAYNEQFF TGTGCCAGCAGCACACGGGGACAGGGAGCCTACAATGAGCAGTTCTTC
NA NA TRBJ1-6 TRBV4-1 CASSQLLQGSDSPLHF TGCGCCAGCAGCCAGTTATTACAGGGATCCGATTCACCCCTCCACTTT
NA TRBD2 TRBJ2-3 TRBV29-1 CSVGGLAGRNPSTDTQYF TGCAGCGTGGGGGGACTAGCGGGACGGAACCCTAGCACAGATACGCAGTATTTT
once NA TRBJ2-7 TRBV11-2 CASSLEFDNSDEQYF TGTGCCAGCAGCTTAGAGTTCGACAATTCGGACGAGCAGTACTTC
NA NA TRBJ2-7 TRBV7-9 CASSSSAYEQYF TGTGCCAGCAGCTCGTCAGCCTACGAGCAGTACTTC
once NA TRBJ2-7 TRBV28 CASSLYPGSDEQYF TGTGCCAGCAGTTTATACCCAGGGTCCGACGAGCAGTACTTC
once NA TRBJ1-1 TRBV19 CASSIRLNMNTEAFF TGTGCCAGTAGTATCCGGCTGAACATGAACACTGAAGCTTTCTTT
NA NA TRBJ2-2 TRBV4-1 CASSQRPGSTGELFF TGCGCCAGCAGCCAGAGGCCAGGTAGCACCGGGGAGCTGTTTTTT
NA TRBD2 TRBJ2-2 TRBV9 CASSVASGGAGTGELFF TGTGCCAGCAGCGTAGCTAGCGGGGGGGCCGGCACCGGGGAGCTGTTTTTT
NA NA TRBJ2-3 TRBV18 CASQPISSTDTQYF TGTGCCAGCCAACCGATTTCTAGCACAGATACGCAGTATTTT
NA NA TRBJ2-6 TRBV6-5 CASSSDSSGANVLTF TGTGCCAGCAGTTCCGACAGCTCTGGGGCCAACGTCCTGACTTTC
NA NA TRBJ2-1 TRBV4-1 CASSQPWGEKQFF TGCGCCAGCAGCCAACCCTGGGGGGAGAAGCAGTTCTTC
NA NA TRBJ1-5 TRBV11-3 CASSLGGRGRNQPQHF TGTGCCAGCAGCTTAGGTGGCAGGGGACGGAATCAGCCCCAGCATTTT
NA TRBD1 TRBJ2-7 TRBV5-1 CASSLRGPPYSYEQYF TGCGCCAGCAGCTTGAGGGGGCCTCCATACTCCTACGAGCAGTACTTC
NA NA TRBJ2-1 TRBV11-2 CASSFSRDEQFF TGTGCCAGCAGCTTCTCTAGGGATGAGCAGTTCTTC
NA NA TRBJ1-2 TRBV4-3 CASSQELSRPDGYTF TGCGCCAGCAGCCAAGAACTGTCGCGGCCAGATGGCTACACCTTC
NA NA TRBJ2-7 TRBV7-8 CASSVSYEQYF TGTGCCAGCAGCGTATCCTACGAGCAGTACTTC
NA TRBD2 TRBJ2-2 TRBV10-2 CAIRVLLAGGTGELFF TGCGCCATCAGAGTACTTCTAGCGGGAGGCACCGGGGAGCTGTTTTTT
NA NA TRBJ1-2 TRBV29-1 CSVGCLLANYGYTF TGCAGCGTTGGGTGCTTACTAGCTAACTATGGCTACACCTTC
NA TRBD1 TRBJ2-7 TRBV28 CASSFGTGGYEQYF TGTGCCAGCAGTTTTGGGACAGGGGGGTACGAGCAGTACTTC
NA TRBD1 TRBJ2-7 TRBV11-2 CATAQGTYEQYF TGTGCCACCGCACAGGGGACCTACGAGCAGTACTTC
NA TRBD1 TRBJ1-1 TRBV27 CASSLEGRTGTEAFF TGTGCCAGCAGTTTAGAGGGGAGGACAGGTACTGAAGCTTTCTTT
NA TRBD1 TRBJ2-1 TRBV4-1 CASSRQGYNEQFF TGCGCCAGCAGCAGACAGGGCTACAATGAGCAGTTCTTC
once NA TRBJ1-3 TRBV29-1 CSVGEGNSGNTIYF TGCAGCGTTGGGGAGGGAAACTCTGGAAACACCATATATTTT
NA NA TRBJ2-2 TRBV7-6 CASSLATGTTTGELFF TGTGCCAGCAGCTTAGCAACAGGCACAACGACCGGGGAGCTGTTTTTT
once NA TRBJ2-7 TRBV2 CATSPSRIEQYF TGTGCCACCTCACCCTCTCGCATCGAACAGTACTTC
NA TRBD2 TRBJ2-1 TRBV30 CAWSAYLGLAGLNEQFF TGTGCCTGGAGCGCATACTTGGGACTAGCGGGACTCAATGAGCAGTTCTTC
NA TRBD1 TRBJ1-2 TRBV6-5 CASSYTPGQRYGYTF TGTGCCAGCAGTTACACCCCGGGACAGCGCTATGGCTACACCTTC
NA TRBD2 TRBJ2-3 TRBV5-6 CASSLEVAGTDTQYF TGTGCCAGCAGCTTGGAGGTAGCGGGTACAGATACGCAGTATTTT
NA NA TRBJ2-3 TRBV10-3 CAISAGSGKDTQYF TGTGCCATCAGTGCGGGATCAGGGAAAGATACGCAGTATTTT
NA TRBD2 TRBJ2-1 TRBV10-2 CASSEPTSGRAEIDEQFF TGCGCCAGCAGTGAGCCGACTAGCGGGAGGGCCGAAATAGATGAGCAGTTCTTC
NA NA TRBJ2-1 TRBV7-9 CASSLWGPDEQFF TGTGCCAGCAGCTTATGGGGACCAGATGAGCAGTTCTTC
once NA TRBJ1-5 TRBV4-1 CASSQIMGESLQPQHF TGCGCCAGCAGCCAAATTATGGGGGAGAGTCTTCAGCCCCAGCATTTT
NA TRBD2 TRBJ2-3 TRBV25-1 CASSSHGTSGGFTDTQYF TGTGCCAGCAGTTCCCACGGGACTAGCGGAGGGTTCACAGATACGCAGTATTTT
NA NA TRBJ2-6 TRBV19 CASSIGRVSGANVLTF TGTGCCAGTAGTATAGGCAGGGTTTCTGGGGCCAACGTCCTGACTTTC
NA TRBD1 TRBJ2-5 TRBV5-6 CASSLGGQPQTQYF TGTGCCAGCAGCTTGGGGGGACAGCCCCAAACTCAGTACTTC
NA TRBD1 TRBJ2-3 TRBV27 CASSFSGTGVRTDTQYF TGTGCCAGCAGTTTCTCCGGGACAGGGGTTCGCACAGATACGCAGTATTTT
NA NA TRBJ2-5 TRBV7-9 CASSLRGAQETQYF TGTGCCAGCAGCTTAAGGGGGGCCCAAGAGACCCAGTACTTC
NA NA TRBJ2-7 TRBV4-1 CASSLQVSYEQYF TGCGCCAGCAGCTTACAGGTCTCCTACGAGCAGTACTTC
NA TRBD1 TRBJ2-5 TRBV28 CASSFLAGQGAQETQYF TGTGCCAGCAGTTTTCTTGCGGGACAGGGAGCACAAGAGACCCAGTACTTC
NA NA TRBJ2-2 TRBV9 CASSVRQNTGELFF TGTGCCAGCAGCGTTCGACAGAACACCGGGGAGCTGTTTTTT
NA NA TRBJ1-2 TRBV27 CASRVPEGEVYGYTF TGTGCCAGCAGGGTACCGGAGGGAGAAGTCTATGGCTACACCTTC
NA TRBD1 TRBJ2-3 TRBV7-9 CASSLATGGSTDTQYF TGTGCCAGCAGCTTAGCGACAGGGGGAAGTACAGATACGCAGTATTTT
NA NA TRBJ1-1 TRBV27 CASSLQGSTEAFF TGTGCCAGCAGTTTACAGGGTTCCACTGAAGCTTTCTTT
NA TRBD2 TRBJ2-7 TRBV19 CASSFPSSGSYEQYF TGTGCCAGTAGTTTCCCGTCTAGCGGTTCCTACGAGCAGTACTTC
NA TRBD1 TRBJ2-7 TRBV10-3 CAISGGGQALSYEQYF TGTGCCATCAGTGGCGGAGGACAGGCGCTATCCTACGAGCAGTACTTC
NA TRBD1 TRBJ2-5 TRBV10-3 CAISESGTEETQYF TGTGCCATCAGTGAGTCGGGGACAGAAGAGACCCAGTACTTC
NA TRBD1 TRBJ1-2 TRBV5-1 CATMHTGDSYGYTF TGCGCCACCATGCATACAGGGGACTCCTATGGCTACACCTTC
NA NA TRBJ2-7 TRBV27 CASSLSKSYPKAYEQYF TGTGCCAGCAGTTTATCGAAGTCATATCCAAAAGCCTACGAGCAGTACTTC
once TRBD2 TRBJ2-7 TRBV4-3 CASSPPSGSYEQYF TGCGCCAGCAGCCCCCCTAGCGGGAGTTACGAGCAGTACTTC